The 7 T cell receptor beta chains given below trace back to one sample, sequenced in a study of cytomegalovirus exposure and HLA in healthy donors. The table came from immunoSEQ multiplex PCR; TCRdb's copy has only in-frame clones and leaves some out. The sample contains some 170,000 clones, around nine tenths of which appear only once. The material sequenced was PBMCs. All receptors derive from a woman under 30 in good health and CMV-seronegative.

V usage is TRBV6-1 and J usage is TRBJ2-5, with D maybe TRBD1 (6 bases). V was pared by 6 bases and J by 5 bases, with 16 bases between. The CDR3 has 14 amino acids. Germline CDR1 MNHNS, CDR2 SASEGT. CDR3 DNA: TGTGCCAGCAGCCCCTACAGGGTGGCGGAGACCCAGTACTTC. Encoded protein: CASSPYRVAETQYF.

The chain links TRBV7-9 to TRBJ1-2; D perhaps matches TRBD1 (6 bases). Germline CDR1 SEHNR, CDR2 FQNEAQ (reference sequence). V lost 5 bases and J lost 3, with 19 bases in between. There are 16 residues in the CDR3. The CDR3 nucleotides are TGTGCCAGCAGCCAAAACAAGAGCCCAGGGGACTATGGCTACACCTTC. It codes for CASSQNKSPGDYGYTF.

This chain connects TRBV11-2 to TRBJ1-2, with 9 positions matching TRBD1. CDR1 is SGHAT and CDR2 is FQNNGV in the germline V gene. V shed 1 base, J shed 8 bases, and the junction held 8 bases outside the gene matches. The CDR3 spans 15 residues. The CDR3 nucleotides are TGTGCCAGCAGCTTAGTCGGAGGGACAGGGATGGGCTACACCTTC. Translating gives CASSLVGGTGMGYTF.

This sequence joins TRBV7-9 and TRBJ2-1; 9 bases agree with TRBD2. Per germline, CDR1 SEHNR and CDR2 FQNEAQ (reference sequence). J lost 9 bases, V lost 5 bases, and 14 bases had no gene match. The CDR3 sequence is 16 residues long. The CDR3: CASSPDPGLAIGEQFF. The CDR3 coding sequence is TGTGCCAGCAGCCCTGACCCGGGACTAGCCATCGGTGAGCAGTTCTTC.

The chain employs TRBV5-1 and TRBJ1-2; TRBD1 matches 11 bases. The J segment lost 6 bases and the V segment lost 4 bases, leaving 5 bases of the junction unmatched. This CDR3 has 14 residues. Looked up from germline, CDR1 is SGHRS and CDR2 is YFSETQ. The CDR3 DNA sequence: TGCGCCAGCAGCGGCCCGGGACAGGGGGATGGCTACACCTTC. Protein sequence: CASSGPGQGDGYTF.

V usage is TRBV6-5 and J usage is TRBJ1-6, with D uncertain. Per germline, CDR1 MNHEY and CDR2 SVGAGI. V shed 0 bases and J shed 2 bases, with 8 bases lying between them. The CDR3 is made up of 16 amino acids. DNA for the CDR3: TGTGCCAGCAGTTACTCGGGCAGTCCCTATAATTCACCCCTCCACTTT. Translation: CASSYSGSPYNSPLHF.

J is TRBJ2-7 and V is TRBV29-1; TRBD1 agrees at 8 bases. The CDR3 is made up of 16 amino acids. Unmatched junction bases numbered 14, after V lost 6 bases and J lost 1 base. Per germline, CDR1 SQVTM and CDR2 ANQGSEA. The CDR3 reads CSVVFARDRISYEQYF. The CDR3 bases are TGCAGCGTGGTATTCGCTCGGGACAGGATTTCCTACGAGCAGTACTTC.